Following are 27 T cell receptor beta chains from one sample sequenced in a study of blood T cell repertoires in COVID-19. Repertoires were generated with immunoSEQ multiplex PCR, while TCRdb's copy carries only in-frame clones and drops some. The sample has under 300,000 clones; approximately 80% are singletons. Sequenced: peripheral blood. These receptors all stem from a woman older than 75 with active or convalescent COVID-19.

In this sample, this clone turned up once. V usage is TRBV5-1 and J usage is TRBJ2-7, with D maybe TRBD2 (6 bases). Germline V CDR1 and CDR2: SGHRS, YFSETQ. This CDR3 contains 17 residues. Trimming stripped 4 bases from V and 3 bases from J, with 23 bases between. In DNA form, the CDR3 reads TGCGCCAGCAGCCCCCTCGGCGGAGGACTAACTGACTACGAGCAGTACTTC. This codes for CASSPLGGGLTDYEQYF.

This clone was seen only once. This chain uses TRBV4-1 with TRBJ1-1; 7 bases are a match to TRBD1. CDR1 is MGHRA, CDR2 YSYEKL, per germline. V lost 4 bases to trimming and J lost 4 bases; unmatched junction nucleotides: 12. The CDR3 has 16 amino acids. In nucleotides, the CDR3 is TGCGCCAGCAGCCCCTATCGGGACAGTCAGGCCACTGAAGCTTTCTTT. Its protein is CASSPYRDSQATEAFF.

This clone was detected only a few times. DNA for the CDR3: TGCGCCAGCAGCTGGACTAGCGGGAGTGAGGATACGCAGTATTTT. Residues: CASSWTSGSEDTQYF. V usage is TRBV5-1 and J usage is TRBJ2-3; TRBD2 matches 13 bases. Per germline, CDR1 SGHRS and CDR2 YFSETQ. The length of the CDR3 is 15 residues. After removal of 3 bases from V and 6 bases from J, the junction contained 4 bases not matched to a gene.

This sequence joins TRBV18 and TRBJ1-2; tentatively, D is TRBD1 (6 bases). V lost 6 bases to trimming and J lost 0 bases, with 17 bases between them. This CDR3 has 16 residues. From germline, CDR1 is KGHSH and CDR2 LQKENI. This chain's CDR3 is CASSQTGTPANYGYTF. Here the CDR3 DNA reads TGTGCCAGCTCGCAAACCGGGACACCTGCTAACTATGGCTACACCTTC.

In DNA form, the CDR3 reads TGTGCCACCAGTGACCACGTAAGAACTAGCGGGAGGTCCTACAATGAGCAGTTCTTC. This gives the protein CATSDHVRTSGRSYNEQFF. The chain uses TRBV24-1 and TRBJ2-1; 12 positions match TRBD2. This CDR3 has 19 amino acids. The V gene's germline CDR1 is KGHDR and CDR2 SFDVKD. J gave up 1 base and V 4 bases, and 10 bases lay outside the gene matches.

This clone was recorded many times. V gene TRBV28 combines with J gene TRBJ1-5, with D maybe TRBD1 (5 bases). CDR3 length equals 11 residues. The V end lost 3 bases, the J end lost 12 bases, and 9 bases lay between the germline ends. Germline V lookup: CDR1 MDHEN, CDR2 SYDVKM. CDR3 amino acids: CASSLSGIQHF. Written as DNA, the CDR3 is TGTGCCAGCAGTTTGTCAGGGATCCAGCATTTT.

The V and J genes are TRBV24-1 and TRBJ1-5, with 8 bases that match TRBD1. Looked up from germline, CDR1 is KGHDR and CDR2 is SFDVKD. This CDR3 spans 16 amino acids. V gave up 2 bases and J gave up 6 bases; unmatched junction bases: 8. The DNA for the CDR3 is TGTGCCACCAGTGATTCCGGCAGGGGGCCGGGTCAGCCCCAGCATTTT. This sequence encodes CATSDSGRGPGQPQHF.

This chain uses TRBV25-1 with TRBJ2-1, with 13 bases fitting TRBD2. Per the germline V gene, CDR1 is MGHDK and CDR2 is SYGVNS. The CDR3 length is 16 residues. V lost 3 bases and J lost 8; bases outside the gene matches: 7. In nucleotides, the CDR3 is TGTGCCAGCAGTGACAGACTAGCGGGGGGCAGGGATGAGCAGTTCTTC. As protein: CASSDRLAGGRDEQFF.

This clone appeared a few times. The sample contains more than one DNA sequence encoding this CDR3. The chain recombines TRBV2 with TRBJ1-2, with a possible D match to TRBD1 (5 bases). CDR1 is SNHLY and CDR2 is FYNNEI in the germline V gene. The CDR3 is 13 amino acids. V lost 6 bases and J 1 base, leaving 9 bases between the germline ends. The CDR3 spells CASSPDINYGYTF. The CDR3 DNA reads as TGTGCCAGCAGCCCGGACATTAACTATGGCTACACCTTC. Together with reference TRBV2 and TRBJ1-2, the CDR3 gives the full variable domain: EPEVTQTPSHQVTQMGQEVILRCVPISNHLYFYWYRQILGQKVEFLVSFYNNEISEKSEIFDDQFSVERPDGSNFTLKIRSTKLEDSAMYFCASSPDINYGYTFGSGTRLTVV.

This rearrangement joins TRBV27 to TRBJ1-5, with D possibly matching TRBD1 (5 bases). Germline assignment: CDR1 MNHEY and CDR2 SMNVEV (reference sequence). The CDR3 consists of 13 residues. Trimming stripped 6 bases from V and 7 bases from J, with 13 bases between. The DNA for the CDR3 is TGTGCCAGCAGGGGGCAAGGGAGGCAGCCCCAGCATTTT. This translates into CASRGQGRQPQHF.

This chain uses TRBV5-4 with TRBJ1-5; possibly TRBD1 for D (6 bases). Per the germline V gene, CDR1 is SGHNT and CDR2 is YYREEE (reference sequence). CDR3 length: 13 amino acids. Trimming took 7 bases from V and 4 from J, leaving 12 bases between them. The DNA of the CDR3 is TGTGCCAGCCGCCAGGGGTGGAATCAGCCCCAGCATTTT. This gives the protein CASRQGWNQPQHF.

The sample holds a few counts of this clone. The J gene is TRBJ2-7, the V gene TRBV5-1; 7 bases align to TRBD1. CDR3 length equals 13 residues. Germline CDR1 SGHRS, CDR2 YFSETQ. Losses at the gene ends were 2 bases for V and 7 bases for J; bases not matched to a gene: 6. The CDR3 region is CASSFDRVWEQYF. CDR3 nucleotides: TGCGCCAGCAGCTTTGACAGGGTATGGGAGCAGTACTTC. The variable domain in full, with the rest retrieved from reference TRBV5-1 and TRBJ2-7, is KAGVTQTPRYLIKTRGQQVTLSCSPISGHRSVSWYQQTPGQGLQFLFEYFSETQRNKGNFPGRFSGRQFSNSRSEMNVSTLELGDSALYLCASSFDRVWEQYFGPGTRLTVT.

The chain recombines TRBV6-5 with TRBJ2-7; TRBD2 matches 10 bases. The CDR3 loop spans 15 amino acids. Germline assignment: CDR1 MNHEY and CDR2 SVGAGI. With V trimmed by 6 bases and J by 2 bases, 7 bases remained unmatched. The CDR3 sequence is CASRYLAGAPYEQYF. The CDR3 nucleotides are TGTGCCAGCAGATACCTAGCGGGAGCTCCCTACGAGCAGTACTTC.

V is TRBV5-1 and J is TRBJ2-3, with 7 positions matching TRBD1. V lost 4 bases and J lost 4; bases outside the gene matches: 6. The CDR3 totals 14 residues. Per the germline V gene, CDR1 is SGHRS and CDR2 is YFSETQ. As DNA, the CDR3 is TGCGCCAGCAGCGGAATCACAGGGGCAGATACGCAGTATTTT. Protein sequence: CASSGITGADTQYF. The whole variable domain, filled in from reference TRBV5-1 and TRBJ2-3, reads KAGVTQTPRYLIKTRGQQVTLSCSPISGHRSVSWYQQTPGQGLQFLFEYFSETQRNKGNFPGRFSGRQFSNSRSEMNVSTLELGDSALYLCASSGITGADTQYFGPGTRLTVL.

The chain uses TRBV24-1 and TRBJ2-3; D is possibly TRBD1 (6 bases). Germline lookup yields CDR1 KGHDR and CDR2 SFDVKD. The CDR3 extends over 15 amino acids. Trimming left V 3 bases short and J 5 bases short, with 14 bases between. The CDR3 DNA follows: TGTGCCACCAGTGATCCAGCAGGGGCGGGAGATACGCAGTATTTT. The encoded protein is CATSDPAGAGDTQYF.

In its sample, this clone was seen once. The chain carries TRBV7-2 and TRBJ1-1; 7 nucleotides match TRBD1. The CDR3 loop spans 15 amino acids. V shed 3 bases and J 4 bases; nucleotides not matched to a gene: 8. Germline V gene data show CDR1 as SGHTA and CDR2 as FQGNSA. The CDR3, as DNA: TGTGCCAGCAGCTTTTCAGGGGGTGACGGCACTGAAGCTTTCTTT. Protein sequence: CASSFSGGDGTEAFF.

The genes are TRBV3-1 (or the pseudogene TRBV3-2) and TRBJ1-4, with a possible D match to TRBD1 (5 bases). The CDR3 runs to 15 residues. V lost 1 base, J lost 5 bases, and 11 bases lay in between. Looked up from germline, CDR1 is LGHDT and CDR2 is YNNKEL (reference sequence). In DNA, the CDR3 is TGTGCCAGCAGCCAAGCGACAGACCCAAATGAAAAACTGTTTTTT. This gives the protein CASSQATDPNEKLFF.

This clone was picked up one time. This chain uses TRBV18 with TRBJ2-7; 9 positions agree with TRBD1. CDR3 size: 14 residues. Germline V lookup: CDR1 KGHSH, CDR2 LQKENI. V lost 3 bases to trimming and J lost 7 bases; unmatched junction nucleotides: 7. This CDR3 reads CASSPTQGAQEQYF. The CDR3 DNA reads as TGTGCCAGCTCACCGACACAGGGGGCGCAAGAGCAGTACTTC.

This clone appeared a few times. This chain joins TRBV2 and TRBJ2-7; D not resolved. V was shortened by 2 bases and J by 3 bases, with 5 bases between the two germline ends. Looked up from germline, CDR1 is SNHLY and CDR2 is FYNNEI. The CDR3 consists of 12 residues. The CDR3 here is CASSESSYEQYF. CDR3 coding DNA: TGTGCCAGCAGTGAATCTAGCTACGAGCAGTACTTC.

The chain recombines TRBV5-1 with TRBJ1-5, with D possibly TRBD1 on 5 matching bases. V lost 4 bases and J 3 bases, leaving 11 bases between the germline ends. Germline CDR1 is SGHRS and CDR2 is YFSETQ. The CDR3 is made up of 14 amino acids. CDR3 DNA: TGCGCCAGCAGCCCCGGACACAACAATCAGCCCCAGCATTTT. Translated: CASSPGHNNQPQHF.

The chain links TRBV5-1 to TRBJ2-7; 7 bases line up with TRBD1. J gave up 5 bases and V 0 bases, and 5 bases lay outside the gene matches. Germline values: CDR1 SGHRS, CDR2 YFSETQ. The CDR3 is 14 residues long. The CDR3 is CASSLADRDDEQYF. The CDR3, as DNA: TGCGCCAGCAGCTTGGCAGACAGGGATGACGAGCAGTACTTC.

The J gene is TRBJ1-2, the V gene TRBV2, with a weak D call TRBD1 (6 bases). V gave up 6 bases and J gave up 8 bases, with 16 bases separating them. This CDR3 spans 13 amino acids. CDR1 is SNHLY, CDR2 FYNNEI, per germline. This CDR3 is CASSSTGLGGYTF. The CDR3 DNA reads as TGTGCCAGCAGCTCGACAGGATTGGGAGGCTACACCTTC.

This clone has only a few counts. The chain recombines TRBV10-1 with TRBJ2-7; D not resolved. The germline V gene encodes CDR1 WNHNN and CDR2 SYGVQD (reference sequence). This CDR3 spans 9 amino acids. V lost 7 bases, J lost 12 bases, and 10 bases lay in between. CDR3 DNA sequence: TGCGCCAGCATCACTCCTTCGTACTTC. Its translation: CASITPSYF.

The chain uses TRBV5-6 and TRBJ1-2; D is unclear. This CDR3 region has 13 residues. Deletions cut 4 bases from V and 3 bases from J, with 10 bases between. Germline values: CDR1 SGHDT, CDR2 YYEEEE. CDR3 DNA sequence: TGTGCCAGCAGCCCTTCTCAGTACTATGGCTACACCTTC. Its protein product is CASSPSQYYGYTF.

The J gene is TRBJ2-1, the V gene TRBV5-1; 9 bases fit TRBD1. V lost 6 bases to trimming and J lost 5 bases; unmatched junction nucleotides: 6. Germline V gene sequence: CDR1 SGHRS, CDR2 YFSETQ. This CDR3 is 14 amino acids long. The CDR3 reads CASTRQGVNNEQFF. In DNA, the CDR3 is TGCGCCAGCACCCGACAGGGGGTGAACAATGAGCAGTTCTTC. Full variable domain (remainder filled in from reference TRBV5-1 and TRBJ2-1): KAGVTQTPRYLIKTRGQQVTLSCSPISGHRSVSWYQQTPGQGLQFLFEYFSETQRNKGNFPGRFSGRQFSNSRSEMNVSTLELGDSALYLCASTRQGVNNEQFFGPGTRLTVL.

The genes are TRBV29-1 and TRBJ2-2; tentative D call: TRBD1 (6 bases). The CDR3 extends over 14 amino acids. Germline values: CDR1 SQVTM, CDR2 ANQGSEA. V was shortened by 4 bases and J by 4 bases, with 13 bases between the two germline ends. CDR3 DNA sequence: TGCAGCGTTGCGGTACAGGGTGTCACCGGGGAGCTGTTTTTT. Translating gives CSVAVQGVTGELFF.

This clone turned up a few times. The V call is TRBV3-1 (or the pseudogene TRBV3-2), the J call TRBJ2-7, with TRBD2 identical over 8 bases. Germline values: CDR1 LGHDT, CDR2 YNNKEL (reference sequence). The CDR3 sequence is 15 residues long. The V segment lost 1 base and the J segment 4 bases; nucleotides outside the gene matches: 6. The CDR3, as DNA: TGTGCCAGCAGCCAAGTAATCAAGCGGGGGTACGAGCAGTACTTC. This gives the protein CASSQVIKRGYEQYF.